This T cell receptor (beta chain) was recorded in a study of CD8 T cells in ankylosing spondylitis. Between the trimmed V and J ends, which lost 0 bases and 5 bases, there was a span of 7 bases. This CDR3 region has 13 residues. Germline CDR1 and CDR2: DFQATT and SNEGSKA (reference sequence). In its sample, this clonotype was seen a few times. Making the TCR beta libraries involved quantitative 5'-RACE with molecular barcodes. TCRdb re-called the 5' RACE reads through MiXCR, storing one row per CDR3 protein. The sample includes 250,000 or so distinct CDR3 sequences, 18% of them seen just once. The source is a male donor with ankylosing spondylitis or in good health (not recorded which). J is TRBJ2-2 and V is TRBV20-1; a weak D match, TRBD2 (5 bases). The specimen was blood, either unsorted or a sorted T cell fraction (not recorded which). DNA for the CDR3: TGCAGTGCTAGAGATCTAGCTACCGGGGAGCTGTTTTTT. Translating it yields CSARDLATGELFF.